Listed below are T cell receptor beta chains from one sample, sequenced in a study of blood T cells in healthy people across ages. One entry per CDR3 protein results from TCRdb running MiXCR on the 5' RACE reads. The profile shows roughly 1,500,000 distinct CDR3 sequences, 30% to 35% of them singletons. The source material was blood. The source of these receptors is a woman younger than 45 in good health. Both conserved end residues are part of each CDR3. The order of the fields is clone size, V gene, D gene, J gene, CDR3 DNA, CDR3 protein. A D gene is named only where the DNA matches it firmly. Where a row states a size, it is once, few, many or the class of an expanded clone; other rows omit it.

abundance: many; v_gene: TRBV13; d_gene: .; j_gene: TRBJ2-1; CDR3nt: TGTGCCAGCAGCTTAATGGGGGAACAGTTCTTC; CDR3aa: CASSLMGEQFF
abundance: .; v_gene: TRBV6-1; d_gene: .; j_gene: TRBJ1-4; CDR3nt: TGTGCCAGCAGTGAGGAAATGATGATCCCTGAAAAACTGTTTTTT; CDR3aa: CASSEEMMIPEKLFF
abundance: .; v_gene: TRBV20-1; d_gene: TRBD1; j_gene: TRBJ1-2; CDR3nt: TGCAGTGCTAGTAGGTCTCTATGGACAGGGGGCGGTGGCTATGGCTACACCTTC; CDR3aa: CSASRSLWTGGGGYGYTF
abundance: .; v_gene: TRBV4-1; d_gene: .; j_gene: TRBJ2-7; CDR3nt: TGCGCCAGCAGCCGAGTTATCTTCCTTCCCTACGAGCAGTACTTC; CDR3aa: CASSRVIFLPYEQYF
abundance: few; v_gene: TRBV6-5; d_gene: TRBD2; j_gene: TRBJ2-7; CDR3nt: TGTGCCAGCAGTGTGACTAGCGGGAGGGCCCCGTACTTC; CDR3aa: CASSVTSGRAPYF
abundance: .; v_gene: TRBV5-1; d_gene: .; j_gene: TRBJ2-7; CDR3nt: TGCGCCAGCAGCCTGGGAGAGGGAGTCGGCTCCTACGAGCAGTACTTC; CDR3aa: CASSLGEGVGSYEQYF
abundance: .; v_gene: TRBV7-2; d_gene: .; j_gene: TRBJ1-4; CDR3nt: TGTGCCAGCAGGCTAACCACAGGGCGGGCTAATGAAAAACTGTTTTTT; CDR3aa: CASRLTTGRANEKLFF
abundance: few; v_gene: TRBV10-3; d_gene: .; j_gene: TRBJ1-2; CDR3nt: TGTGCCATCAGTGCTCCTAACCTCGATCGGGGCTACACCTTC; CDR3aa: CAISAPNLDRGYTF
abundance: .; v_gene: TRBV6-2/TRBV6-3; d_gene: TRBD2; j_gene: TRBJ2-1; CDR3nt: TGTGCCAGCAGTTACGATATGACTAGCGGGAGCTCCTACAATGAGCAGTTCTTC; CDR3aa: CASSYDMTSGSSYNEQFF
abundance: .; v_gene: TRBV4-1; d_gene: TRBD2; j_gene: TRBJ2-3; CDR3nt: TGCGCCAGCAGCCAGGCCACTAGCGGGAGAGCAACAGATACGCAGTATTTT; CDR3aa: CASSQATSGRATDTQYF
abundance: .; v_gene: TRBV7-2; d_gene: TRBD2; j_gene: TRBJ2-5; CDR3nt: TGTGCCAGCAGCTTGACTAGCGGGAGTGGCCAGTACTTC; CDR3aa: CASSLTSGSGQYF
abundance: .; v_gene: TRBV5-6; d_gene: .; j_gene: TRBJ2-7; CDR3nt: TGTGCCAGCAGCTTACAGGGTAGATTGGACGAGCAGTACTTC; CDR3aa: CASSLQGRLDEQYF
abundance: many; v_gene: TRBV27; d_gene: TRBD2; j_gene: TRBJ2-5; CDR3nt: TGTGCCAGCAGTTTCGGGACTAGCGGACAAGAGACCCAGTACTTC; CDR3aa: CASSFGTSGQETQYF
abundance: .; v_gene: TRBV6-2/TRBV6-3; d_gene: TRBD1; j_gene: TRBJ2-5; CDR3nt: TGTGCCAGCAGTTTCCGACAGGGTAGAGAGGAGACCCAGTACTTC; CDR3aa: CASSFRQGREETQYF
abundance: .; v_gene: TRBV5-1; d_gene: TRBD1; j_gene: TRBJ1-1; CDR3nt: TGCGCCAGCAGCTTAGGACAGGGGGCGCTCACTGAAGCTTTCTTT; CDR3aa: CASSLGQGALTEAFF
abundance: .; v_gene: TRBV16; d_gene: .; j_gene: TRBJ1-5; CDR3nt: TGTGCCAGCAGCCAATCCCGGGGGGAGCAGCCCCAGCATTTT; CDR3aa: CASSQSRGEQPQHF
abundance: .; v_gene: TRBV6-1; d_gene: TRBD2; j_gene: TRBJ2-3; CDR3nt: TGTGCCAGCAGGCCCGGGACTAGCGGGACGGATACGCAGTATTTT; CDR3aa: CASRPGTSGTDTQYF